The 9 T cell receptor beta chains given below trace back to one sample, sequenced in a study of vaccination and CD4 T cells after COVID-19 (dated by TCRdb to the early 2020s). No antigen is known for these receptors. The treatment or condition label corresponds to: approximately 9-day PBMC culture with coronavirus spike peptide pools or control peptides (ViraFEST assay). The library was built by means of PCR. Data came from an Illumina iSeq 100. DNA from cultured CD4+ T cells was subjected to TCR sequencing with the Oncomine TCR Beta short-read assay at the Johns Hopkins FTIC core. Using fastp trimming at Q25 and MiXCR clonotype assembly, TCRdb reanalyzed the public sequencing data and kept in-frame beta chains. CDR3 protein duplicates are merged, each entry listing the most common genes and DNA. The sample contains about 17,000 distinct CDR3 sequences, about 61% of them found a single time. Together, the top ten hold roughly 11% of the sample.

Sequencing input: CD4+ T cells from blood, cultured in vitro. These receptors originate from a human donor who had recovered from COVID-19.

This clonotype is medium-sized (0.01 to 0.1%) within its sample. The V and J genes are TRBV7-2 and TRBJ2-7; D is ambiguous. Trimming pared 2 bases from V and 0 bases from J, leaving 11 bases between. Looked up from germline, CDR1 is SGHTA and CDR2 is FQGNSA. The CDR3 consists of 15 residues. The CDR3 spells CASSLSGPISYEQYF. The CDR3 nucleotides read TGTGCCAGCAGCTTATCCGGGCCGATCTCCTACGAGCAGTACTTC.

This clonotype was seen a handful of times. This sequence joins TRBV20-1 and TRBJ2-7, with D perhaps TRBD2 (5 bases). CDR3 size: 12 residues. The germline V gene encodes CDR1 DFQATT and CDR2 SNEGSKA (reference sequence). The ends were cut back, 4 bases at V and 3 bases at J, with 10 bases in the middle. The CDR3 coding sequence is TGCAGTGCTACGGGGAACCACTACGAGCAGTACTTC. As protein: CSATGNHYEQYF.

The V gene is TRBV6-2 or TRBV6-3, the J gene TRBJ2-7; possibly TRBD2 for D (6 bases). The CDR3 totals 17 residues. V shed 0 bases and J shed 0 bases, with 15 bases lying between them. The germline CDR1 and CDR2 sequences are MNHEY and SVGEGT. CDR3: CASSYSLGTVTSYEQYF. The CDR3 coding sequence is TGTGCCAGCAGTTACTCCTTGGGGACTGTCACCTCCTACGAGCAGTACTTC.

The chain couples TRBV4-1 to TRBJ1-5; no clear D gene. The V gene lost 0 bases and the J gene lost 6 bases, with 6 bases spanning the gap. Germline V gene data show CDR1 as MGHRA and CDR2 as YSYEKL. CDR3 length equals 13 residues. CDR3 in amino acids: CASSQDWGQPQHF. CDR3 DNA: TGCGCCAGCAGCCAAGATTGGGGTCAGCCCCAGCATTTT.

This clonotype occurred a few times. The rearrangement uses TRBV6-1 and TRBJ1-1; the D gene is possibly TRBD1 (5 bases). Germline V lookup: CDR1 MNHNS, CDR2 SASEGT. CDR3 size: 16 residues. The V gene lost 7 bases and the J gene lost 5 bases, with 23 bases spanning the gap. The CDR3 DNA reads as TGTGCCAGCACCTCTCCCGGCGGGGGAAGAGGGACTGAAGCTTTCTTT. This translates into CASTSPGGGRGTEAFF.

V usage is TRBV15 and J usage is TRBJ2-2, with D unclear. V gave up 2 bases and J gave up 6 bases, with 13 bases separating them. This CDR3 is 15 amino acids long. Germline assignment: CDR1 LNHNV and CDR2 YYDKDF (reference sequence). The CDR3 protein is CATSRPKDGPGELFF. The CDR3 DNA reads TGTGCCACCAGCAGACCAAAGGATGGGCCCGGGGAGCTGTTTTTT. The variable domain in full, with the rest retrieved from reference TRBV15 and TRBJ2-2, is DAMVIQNPRYQVTQFGKPVTLSCSQTLNHNVMYWYQQKSSQAPKLLFHYYDKDFNNEADTPDNFQSRRPNTSFCFLDIRSPGLGDTAMYLCATSRPKDGPGELFFGEGSRLTVL.

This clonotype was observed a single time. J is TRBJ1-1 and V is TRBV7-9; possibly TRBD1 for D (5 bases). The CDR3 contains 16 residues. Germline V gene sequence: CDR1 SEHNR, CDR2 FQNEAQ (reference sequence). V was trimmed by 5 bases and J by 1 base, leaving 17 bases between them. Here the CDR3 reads CASSPWGGPQNTEAFF. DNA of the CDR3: TGTGCCAGCAGCCCATGGGGGGGACCGCAGAACACTGAAGCTTTCTTT.

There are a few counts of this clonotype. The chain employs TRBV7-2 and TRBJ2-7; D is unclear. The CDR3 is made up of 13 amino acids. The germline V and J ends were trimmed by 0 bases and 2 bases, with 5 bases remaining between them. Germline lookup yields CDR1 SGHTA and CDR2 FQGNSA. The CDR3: CASSLAGTYEQYF. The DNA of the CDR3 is TGTGCCAGCAGCTTAGCAGGGACCTACGAGCAGTACTTC.

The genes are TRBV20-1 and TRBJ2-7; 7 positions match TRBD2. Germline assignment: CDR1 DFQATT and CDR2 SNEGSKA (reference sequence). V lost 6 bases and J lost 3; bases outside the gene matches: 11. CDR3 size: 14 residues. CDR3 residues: CSAPLRLADYEQYF. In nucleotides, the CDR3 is TGCAGTGCCCCCCTGAGGCTAGCGGACTACGAGCAGTACTTC.